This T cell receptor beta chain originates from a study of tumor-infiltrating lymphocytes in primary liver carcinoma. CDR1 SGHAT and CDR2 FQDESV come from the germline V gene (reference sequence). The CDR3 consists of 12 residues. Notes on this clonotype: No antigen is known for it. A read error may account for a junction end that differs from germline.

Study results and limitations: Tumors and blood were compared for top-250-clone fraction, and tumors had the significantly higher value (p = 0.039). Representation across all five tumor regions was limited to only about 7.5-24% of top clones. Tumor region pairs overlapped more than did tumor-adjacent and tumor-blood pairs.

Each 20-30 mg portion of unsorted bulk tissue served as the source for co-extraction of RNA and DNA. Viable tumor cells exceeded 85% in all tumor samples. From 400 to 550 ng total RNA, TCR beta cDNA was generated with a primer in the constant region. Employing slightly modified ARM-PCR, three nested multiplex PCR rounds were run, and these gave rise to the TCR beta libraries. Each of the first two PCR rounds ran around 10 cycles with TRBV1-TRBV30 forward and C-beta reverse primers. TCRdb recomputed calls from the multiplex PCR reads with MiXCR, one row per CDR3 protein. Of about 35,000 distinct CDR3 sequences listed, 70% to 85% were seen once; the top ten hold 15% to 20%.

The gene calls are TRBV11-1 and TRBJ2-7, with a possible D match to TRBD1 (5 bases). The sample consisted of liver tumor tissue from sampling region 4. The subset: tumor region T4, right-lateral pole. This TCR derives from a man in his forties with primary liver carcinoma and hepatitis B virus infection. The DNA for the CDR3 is TGTGCCAGGAGCCAAGACAGCTACGAGCACTACTTC. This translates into CARSQDSYEHYF. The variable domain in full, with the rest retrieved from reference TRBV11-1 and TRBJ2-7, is EAEVAQSPRYKITEKSQAVAFWCDPISGHATLYWYRQILGQGPELLVQFQDESVVDDSQLPKDRFSAERLKGVDSTLKIQPAELGDSAMYLCARSQDSYEHYFGPGTRLTVT.